This TCR beta chain was observed in a study of regulatory T cells in long-lasting Graves disease. Study-wide points: Favoring TRBV28, TRBJ1-2 and TRBJ2-5 was a feature seen in persistent disease. Small sample size may have lowered accuracy.

Time point defined: persistent/refractory GD, antithyroid drugs over 5 years with positive TRAb. From RNA extracted from PBMCs, the TCR library was made. Blood from the periphery, nine milliliters in all, was drawn into EDTA tubes. The junction had 12 bases not matched to a gene; V was cut back by 2 bases and J by 4 bases. The CDR3 extends over 18 amino acids. In germline, CDR1 is MNHEY, CDR2 SVGEGT. Assembly of TCR beta libraries relied on iRepertoire HTBI primers together with Arm-PCR of CDR3 regions. Original data processing: In the combined samples, under 80 TRBV and 11 to 15 TRBJ segments were identified. TCRdb re-called the multiplex PCR reads through MiXCR, storing one row per CDR3 protein. TCRdb, not the original authors, processed these V and J calls. In the table there are about 290,000 distinct CDR3 sequences, roughly a fifth of which are singletons. In regard to this clonotype: The antigen is undetermined.

The sequenced sample was peripheral blood mononuclear cells (PBMCs), obtained when the disease was refractory, from a patient treated with antithyroid drugs. The genes are TRBV6-2 or TRBV6-3 and TRBJ2-1, with 9 bases aligning to TRBD2. The TCR sequence derives from a female donor with Graves disease. CDR3 residues: CASSYLYPTSGKYNEQFF. The CDR3 region has the DNA TGTGCCAGCAGTTACCTCTACCCGACTAGCGGAAAATACAATGAGCAGTTCTTC.